Listed here are 4 T cell receptor beta chains from one sample, sequenced in a study of blood T cell repertoires in COVID-19. Here immunoSEQ multiplex PCR was the method, and the copy in TCRdb shows in-frame clones only, minus some. The table records fewer than 300,000 clones, 82% of them present only once. Sequencing input: peripheral blood. These receptors all stem from a woman under 30 with acute or convalescent COVID-19.

V is TRBV28 and J is TRBJ2-3, with 10 bases fitting TRBD2. With 7 bases clipped from V and 3 bases from J, the junction kept 10 bases outside the gene matches. The length of the CDR3 is 16 residues. Germline CDR1 MDHEN, CDR2 SYDVKM. CDR3 in amino acids: CASTLGSGRATDTQYF. In DNA, the CDR3 is TGTGCCAGCACCCTCGGGAGCGGGAGGGCGACAGATACGCAGTATTTT. The full variable domain, completed using reference TRBV28 and TRBJ2-3, is DVKVTQSSRYLVKRTGEKVFLECVQDMDHENMFWYRQDPGLGLRLIYFSYDVKMKEKGDIPEGYSVSREKKERFSLILESASTNQTSMYLCASTLGSGRATDTQYFGPGTRLTVL.

This clone was recorded a few times. J is TRBJ2-1 and V is TRBV4-2, with a tentative D call TRBD2 (6 bases). Between the trimmed V and J ends, which lost 1 base and 1 base, there was a span of 14 bases. The CDR3 consists of 17 residues. Germline lookup yields CDR1 LGHNA and CDR2 YNFKEQ. CDR3 in DNA: TGTGCCAGCAGCCAAGTCCCCCTAGCGAGGTCCTACAATGAGCAGTTCTTC. Protein sequence: CASSQVPLARSYNEQFF.

As concerns this clone: Other DNA sequences of this sample code for an identical CDR3. The V call is TRBV3-1 (or the pseudogene TRBV3-2), the J call TRBJ2-7; D is perhaps TRBD1 (6 bases). The length of the CDR3 is 15 residues. Germline V lookup: CDR1 LGHDT, CDR2 YNNKEL (reference sequence). Trimming left V 4 bases short and J 2 bases short, with 15 bases between. CDR3 DNA sequence: TGTGCCAGCAGCCTTCGACGGCAGGGGCCCTACGAGCAGTACTTC. This gives the protein CASSLRRQGPYEQYF.

The chain uses TRBV5-5 and TRBJ2-2; TRBD2 matches at 14 bases. The trim removed 4 bases at V and 6 bases at J, leaving 5 bases unmatched. Germline V CDR1 and CDR2: SGHKS, YYEKEE (reference sequence). The CDR3 is made up of 16 amino acids. The CDR3 spells CASSPGLAGESGELFF. The CDR3 bases are TGTGCCAGCAGCCCGGGACTAGCGGGAGAGTCCGGGGAGCTGTTTTTT. Filled out from reference TRBV5-5 and TRBJ2-2, the complete variable domain reads DAGVTQSPTHLIKTRGQQVTLRCSPISGHKSVSWYQQVLGQGPQFIFQYYEKEERGRGNFPDRFSARQFPNYSSELNVNALLLGDSALYLCASSPGLAGESGELFFGEGSRLTVL.